Below, 9 T cell receptor beta chains from the same sample are listed, as sequenced in a study of blood T cells in healthy people across ages. Primed by a sample-barcoded 5' primer and a J-beta primer mix, a second PCR proceeded for about 6 to 12 cycles. TCRdb reanalysed the 5' RACE reads using MiXCR and keeps one entry per CDR3 protein. The sample consists of about 1 million distinct CDR3 sequences, 45% of them appearing once. Sequenced sample: blood. The receptor set was obtained from a woman aged 55-70 years in good health.

The CDR3 coding sequence is TGTGCCAGCAGCTTAGGGGGTGGGCTAAATGAGCAGTTCTTC. Translating gives CASSLGGGLNEQFF. This chain joins TRBV7-3 and TRBJ2-1, with D perhaps being TRBD1 or TRBD2 (5 bases each). The CDR3 length is 14 residues. Germline V gene lookup returns CDR1 SGHTA and CDR2 FQGTGA. V lost 2 bases and J lost 7, with 12 bases in between.

J is TRBJ2-4 and V is TRBV23-1, with 9 bases matching TRBD2. TRBV23-1 is recorded as an ORF, its role being uncertain. This CDR3 contains 17 residues. After removal of 3 bases from V and 2 bases from J, the junction contained 8 bases not matched to a gene. DNA for the CDR3: TGCGCCAGCAGTCATCGGCGGGAGGGCCCAACCAAAAACATTCAGTACTTC. It yields the protein CASSHRREGPTKNIQYF.

The rearrangement links TRBV7-2 to TRBJ2-4; D uncertain. Gene TRBJ2-7 matches the end of the DNA better, so the J call may be wrong. CDR1 and CDR2 from the germline V gene are SGHTA and FQGNSA. This CDR3 has 13 residues. CDR3 loop: CASSPPFAYEQYF. The CDR3, as DNA: TGTGCCAGCAGCCCCCCCTTTGCCTACGAGCAGTACTTC.

The CDR3 region is CASSLGQAVSYEQYF. DNA of the CDR3: TGCGCCAGCAGCTTGGGACAGGCCGTCTCCTACGAGCAGTACTTC. The chain links TRBV5-1 to TRBJ2-7, with D maybe TRBD1 (6 bases). The CDR3 length is 15 residues. CDR1 is SGHRS and CDR2 is YFSETQ in the germline V gene. V dropped 0 bases and J dropped 0 bases, with 10 bases sitting between them.

This clonotype was seen a few times. The chain uses TRBV29-1 and TRBJ2-3; D possibly corresponds to TRBD1 (5 bases). This CDR3 comprises 12 residues. V was shortened by 6 bases and J by 2 bases, with 9 bases between the two germline ends. Germline CDR1 SQVTM, CDR2 ANQGSEA. The CDR3 region is CSVGHHTDTQYF. DNA of the CDR3: TGCAGCGTCGGACACCACACAGATACGCAGTATTTT.

With respect to this clonotype: A junction boundary mismatches the germline segment, possibly from a read error. The chain couples TRBV7-9 to TRBJ2-3; TRBD1 agrees at 7 bases. The CDR3 has 16 amino acids. Per the germline V gene, CDR1 is SEHNR and CDR2 is FQNEAQ (reference sequence). The CDR3 DNA reads TGTGCCAGCAGCAGACCTACCGGGACAGCCACAGAGACGCAGTATTTT. Its translation is CASSRPTGTATETQYF.

This chain connects TRBV6-5 to TRBJ2-1; 8 nucleotides match TRBD2. The V gene end was trimmed by 0 bases and the J gene end by 0 bases; junction bases not matched to a gene: 10. Germline-derived CDR1 and CDR2 are MNHEY and SVGAGI. The CDR3 consists of 19 residues. The CDR3 bases are TGTGCCAGCAGTTACTCGATATTACTAGCGGAGAGCTCCTACAATGAGCAGTTCTTC. Translated: CASSYSILLAESSYNEQFF.

The CDR3 region is CAWSGGPYEQYF. CDR3 DNA sequence: TGTGCCTGGAGTGGGGGCCCCTACGAGCAGTACTTC. The J gene is TRBJ2-7, the V gene TRBV30; D perhaps matches TRBD1 (5 bases). The CDR3 loop spans 12 amino acids. Germline V gene lookup returns CDR1 GTSNPN and CDR2 SVGIG (reference sequence). Deletions cut 1 base from V and 2 bases from J, with 6 bases between.

V and J are TRBV29-1 and TRBJ2-1, with TRBD2 identical over 7 bases. The CDR3 runs to 13 residues. J was trimmed by 5 bases and V by 4 bases; bases with no gene match: 5. Germline loops: CDR1 SQVTM, CDR2 ANQGSEA. CDR3 nucleotide sequence: TGCAGCGTTGTACCGGGAGGCCACAATGAGCAGTTCTTC. Amino acids: CSVVPGGHNEQFF.